The rows below give T cell receptor beta chains drawn from one sample of a study of vaccination and CD4 T cells after COVID-19. TCRdb re-called the PCR reads with MiXCR, one entry per CDR3 protein. The repertoire holds about 16,000 distinct CDR3 sequences, over 35% seen once, with roughly 16% in the top ten. These receptors have no identified antigens. Specimen: CD4+ T cells from blood, cultured in vitro, collected about 7 months after SARS-CoV-2 vaccination. The receptors derive from a human donor who had recovered from COVID-19. The CDR3 runs from the conserved cysteine through the conserved F or W. Fields, in order: D gene, V gene, J gene, clone size, CDR3 protein, CDR3 DNA. A D gene is named only where the DNA matches it firmly. Some rows have no size entry. The others give once, few or many, or a class for an expanded clone.

>-|TRBV20-1|TRBJ1-2|-
CSATLHANPYGYTF
TGCAGTGCCACACTACACGCGAACCCCTATGGCTACACCTTC
>TRBD1|TRBV11-2|TRBJ1-2|-
CASSLVGTGAYGYTF
TGTGCCAGCAGCTTAGTTGGGACAGGAGCGTATGGCTACACCTTC
>-|TRBV15|TRBJ2-5|-
CATSRTGRFGGEMETQYF
TGTGCCACCAGCAGGACGGGGCGGTTTGGGGGCGAAATGGAGACCCAGTACTTC
>-|TRBV12-3/TRBV12-4|TRBJ1-5|-
CASSPGWQPQHF
TGTGCCAGCAGCCCAGGGTGGCAGCCCCAGCATTTT
>-|TRBV27|TRBJ2-1|-
CASSSPGGNNEQFF
TGTGCCAGCAGTTCACCCGGGGGAAACAATGAGCAGTTCTTC
>-|TRBV20-1|TRBJ1-6|-
CSAPTDSSNSPLHF
TGCAGTGCCCCCACGGACAGTTCCAATTCACCCCTCCACTTT
>TRBD1|TRBV12-3/TRBV12-4|TRBJ1-5|-
CASSVQGPSNQPQHF
TGTGCCAGCAGCGTACAGGGGCCTAGCAATCAGCCCCAGCATTTT
>-|TRBV6-1|TRBJ2-1|-
CASRGDSTYNEQFF
TGTGCCAGCAGGGGGGACTCTACCTACAATGAGCAGTTCTTC
>TRBD1|TRBV7-9|TRBJ2-3|few
CASTQGAADTQYF
TGTGCCAGCACCCAGGGGGCTGCAGATACGCAGTATTTT
>-|TRBV20-1|TRBJ2-3|few
CSATTDTDTQYF
TGCAGTGCTACGACGGACACGGATACGCAGTATTTT
>TRBD2|TRBV20-1|TRBJ2-5|-
CSAVPLAGGQETQYF
TGCAGTGCGGTACCCCTAGCGGGGGGGCAAGAGACCCAGTACTTC
>-|TRBV19|TRBJ1-5|-
CASSISGRGRDQPQHF
TGTGCCAGTAGTATCTCCGGCAGGGGCCGCGATCAGCCCCAGCATTTT
>-|TRBV20-1|TRBJ2-5|few
CSAGTAWETQYF
TGCAGTGCCGGGACGGCCTGGGAGACCCAGTACTTC
>TRBD1|TRBV20-1|TRBJ1-2|-
CSVPRPRQGWGYTF
TGCAGTGTCCCGAGGCCCCGACAGGGATGGGGCTACACCTTC
>-|TRBV20-1|TRBJ2-1|-
CSARDMWARYNEQFF
TGCAGTGCTAGAGATATGTGGGCTCGTTACAATGAGCAGTTCTTC
>-|TRBV28|TRBJ1-5|-
CVRTEGQPQHF
TGTGTTCGGACGGAGGGCCAGCCCCAGCATTTT
>-|TRBV10-3|TRBJ1-1|few
CAISAEGEAFF
TGTGCCATCAGTGCAGAAGGGGAAGCTTTCTTT
>-|TRBV19|TRBJ2-7|-
CASSPGQGRKHEQYF
TGTGCCAGTAGTCCTGGCCAGGGGCGAAAACACGAGCAGTACTTC
>TRBD2|TRBV11-3|TRBJ2-1|-
CASSQGLGRETYEQFF
TGTGCCAGCAGCCAGGGTCTGGGGCGGGAGACATATGAGCAGTTCTTC
>-|TRBV6-5|TRBJ1-2|few
CASSYGTLGGYTF
TGTGCCAGCAGTTACGGGACCTTGGGGGGCTACACCTTC
>-|TRBV7-2|TRBJ2-3|few
CASSLRGSAAGDTQYF
TGTGCCAGCAGCTTACGGGGTAGCGCAGCGGGAGATACGCAGTATTTT
>TRBD1|TRBV20-1|TRBJ2-5|-
CSAHGQGQETQYF
TGCAGTGCCCATGGACAGGGCCAAGAGACCCAGTACTTC
>-|TRBV14|TRBJ1-2|-
CASSAGSQGGYTF
TGTGCCAGCAGCGCCGGGTCCCAAGGGGGCTACACCTTC
>-|TRBV20-1|TRBJ1-3|-
CSARRRDLSGNTIYF
TGCAGTGCTAGACGCAGGGACCTCTCTGGAAACACCATATATTTT
>TRBD2|TRBV20-1|TRBJ2-5|-
CSARPGTSQETQYF
TGCAGTGCTAGACCCGGGACTAGCCAAGAGACCCAGTACTTC
>-|TRBV15|TRBJ2-5|-
CATSIQGGETQYF
TGTGCCACCAGCATACAAGGGGGAGAGACCCAGTACTTC
>-|TRBV6-2/TRBV6-3|TRBJ2-6|few
CASSTRGRNSGANVLTF
TGTGCCAGCAGTACCCGGGGACGAAACTCTGGGGCCAACGTCCTGACTTTC
>-|TRBV5-1|TRBJ1-5|-
CASSLGIQGIQPQHF
TGCGCCAGCAGCTTGGGTATACAGGGTATCCAGCCCCAGCATTTT
>-|TRBV2|TRBJ1-2|-
CASSEDNYGYTF
TGTGCCAGCAGTGAAGATAACTATGGCTACACCTTC
>-|TRBV7-2|TRBJ2-5|-
CASSLGGTQYF
TGTGCCAGCAGCTTAGGTGGGACCCAGTACTTC
>TRBD1|TRBV20-1|TRBJ1-5|few
CSAKQGNNQPQHF
TGCAGTGCTAAACAGGGGAACAATCAGCCCCAGCATTTT
>TRBD2|TRBV7-6|TRBJ2-7|few
CASTKTPVTSGAAYEQYF
TGTGCCAGCACCAAAACCCCAGTTACTAGCGGGGCCGCCTACGAGCAGTACTTC
>TRBD1|TRBV2|TRBJ1-5|-
CASRRSAGGSNQPQHF
TGTGCCAGCAGAAGGTCGGCAGGGGGTAGCAATCAGCCCCAGCATTTT
>-|TRBV20-1|TRBJ2-2|-
CSARDRASVRTGELFF
TGCAGTGCTAGAGATAGGGCTAGCGTGCGCACCGGGGAGCTGTTTTTT
>-|TRBV6-2/TRBV6-3|TRBJ1-1|-
CASSYSSGQLNTEAFF
TGTGCCAGCAGTTACTCGTCAGGACAGTTGAACACTGAAGCTTTCTTT
>TRBD1|TRBV20-1|TRBJ2-5|few
CSAEQGYQETQYF
TGCAGTGCTGAACAGGGGTACCAAGAGACCCAGTACTTC
>-|TRBV6-1|TRBJ2-7|-
CASRDPQGFGQYF
TGTGCCAGCAGGGACCCACAGGGTTTCGGGCAGTACTTC
>-|TRBV6-4|TRBJ1-5|-
CASSVGWQGQGNQPQHF
TGTGCCAGCAGTGTGGGATGGCAAGGCCAAGGCAATCAGCCCCAGCATTTT
>-|TRBV10-3|TRBJ2-2|-
CAIKEGITGELFF
TGTGCCATCAAGGAGGGGATCACCGGGGAGCTGTTTTTT
>TRBD2|TRBV28|TRBJ2-1|-
CASSLGTSGFPSYNEQFF
TGTGCCAGCAGTTTGGGGACTAGCGGCTTCCCCTCCTACAATGAGCAGTTCTTC
>TRBD1|TRBV7-2|TRBJ1-2|few
CASSPDRNYGYTF
TGTGCCAGCAGCCCGGACAGGAACTATGGCTACACCTTC
>-|TRBV10-1|TRBJ2-2|-
CASSESERRELFF
TGCGCCAGCAGTGAGTCGGAGAGAAGGGAGCTGTTTTTT
>-|TRBV20-1|TRBJ2-5|-
CSAREPGVRETQYF
TGCAGTGCTAGAGAGCCCGGGGTAAGAGAGACCCAGTACTTC
>-|TRBV15|TRBJ2-5|few
CATSRDEEETQYF
TGTGCCACCAGCAGAGACGAAGAAGAGACCCAGTACTTC
>TRBD1|TRBV6-5|TRBJ1-1|-
CASSYSGQGFDEAFF
TGTGCCAGCAGTTACTCGGGACAGGGTTTCGATGAAGCTTTCTTT
>-|TRBV7-8|TRBJ2-7|-
CASSLNGDHEQYF
TGTGCCAGCAGCTTAAATGGGGACCACGAGCAGTACTTC
>TRBD1|TRBV27|TRBJ2-5|-
CASSDRGWGGETQYF
TGTGCCAGCAGTGACAGGGGCTGGGGCGGGGAGACCCAGTACTTC
>-|TRBV7-2|TRBJ2-3|few
CASSFTGGDTQYF
TGTGCCAGCAGCTTTACTGGGGGGGATACGCAGTATTTT